The 19 T cell receptor beta chains below all came from one sample that was sequenced in a study of CXCR3-negative and CXCR3-positive naive CD8 T cells. Overall study findings and caveats: CXCR3-positive naive cells had TRB CDR3s that were more hydrophobic than CXCR3-negative naive cells had.

These TCRs' antigens remain unknown. UMI-labeled TRB cDNA libraries were prepared by 5' RACE. TCRdb processed the 5' RACE reads again and assigns one entry to each CDR3 protein, with no DNA. Recorded for this sample: some 150,000 distinct CDR3 sequences. The sequenced material came from naive CXCR3+ CD8+ T cells from blood. Subset meaning: CD45RO-CCR7+CD27+CD95- naive CD8+ T cells expressing CXCR3 (TNR3+). Every receptor here comes from a human donor in good health. Some clones in this sample may be carry-over from other donors' samples.

The V gene is TRBV21-1, the J gene TRBJ2-3; TCRdb selects TRBD2, and the lack of DNA leaves this call unchecked. TRBV21-1 is listed as a pseudogene. The CDR3 spans 16 residues. The chain's CDR3 is CASSLRGGICSDTQYF.

This CDR3 is CASTPGLRDRGTGELFF. This rearrangement joins TRBV6-5 to TRBJ2-2; TCRdb picks TRBD1, but there is no DNA to check that call. The germline V gene encodes CDR1 MNHEY and CDR2 SVGAGI. The CDR3 covers 17 residues.

CDR3 in amino acids: CASSLGGLPPEAFF. The chain combines TRBV5-1 with TRBJ1-1. This CDR3 comprises 14 residues. Germline V gives CDR1 SGHRS, CDR2 YFSETQ.

The chain uses TRBV6-6 and TRBJ2-3; without DNA, the TCRdb call of TRBD1 cannot be checked. The CDR3 is made up of 15 amino acids. Germline CDR1 is MNHNY and CDR2 is SVGAGI (reference sequence). The CDR3 sequence is CASSPPGGYTDTQYF.

The chain combines TRBV15 with TRBJ1-1; TCRdb returns TRBD1, unconfirmable since there is no DNA. CDR1 LNHNV and CDR2 YYDKDF come from the germline V gene (reference sequence). The CDR3 consists of 14 residues. This CDR3 reads CATSRAGAGPEAFF.

The genes are TRBV12-3 or TRBV12-4 and TRBJ2-5. The length of the CDR3 is 14 residues. CDR3 loop: CASSLAEVGETQYF.

The chain has TRBV28 and TRBJ2-2; TCRdb picks TRBD1, but there is no DNA to check that call. This CDR3 has 15 residues. Germline loops: CDR1 MDHEN, CDR2 SYDVKM. The CDR3 region is CASSSLRVDTGELFF.

The CDR3 is CASSQEGASPRETQYF. The chain uses TRBV4-1 and TRBJ2-5; TCRdb gives TRBD2 as the D gene, but with no DNA this cannot be confirmed. Germline V CDR1 and CDR2: MGHRA, YSYEKL. This CDR3 region has 16 residues.

The chain has TRBV6-5 and TRBJ2-1; TCRdb's D gene call, TRBD1, goes unchecked for lack of DNA. The germline V gene has CDR1 MNHEY and CDR2 SVGAGI. CDR3 length: 11 amino acids. Here the CDR3 reads CASRFRQLEFF.

The chain is built from TRBV2 and TRBJ2-1; TCRdb returns TRBD1, unconfirmable since there is no DNA. The CDR3 is 17 amino acids. Looked up from germline, CDR1 is SNHLY and CDR2 is FYNNEI. The chain's CDR3 is CASSEEPGQGFYNEQFF.

V gene TRBV30 combines with J gene TRBJ2-2; the D call from TCRdb, TRBD1, cannot be confirmed without DNA. Looked up from germline, CDR1 is GTSNPN and CDR2 is SVGIG (reference sequence). The CDR3 has 16 residues. CDR3 sequence reads: CAWSSPGTANTGELFF.

CDR3 residues: CSARPTGNYGYTF. This sequence joins TRBV20-1 and TRBJ1-2. There are 13 residues in the CDR3. Germline lookup yields CDR1 DFQATT and CDR2 SNEGSKA (reference sequence).

The V and J genes are TRBV10-3 and TRBJ2-7; TCRdb selects TRBD1, and the lack of DNA leaves this call unchecked. CDR3 size: 15 residues. Looked up from germline, CDR1 is ENHRY and CDR2 is SYGVKD. The CDR3 is CAISEPGTVSYEQYF.

This rearrangement joins TRBV29-1 to TRBJ2-4; TCRdb reports TRBD1, a call that lacks DNA to check it against. The CDR3 extends over 18 amino acids. CDR1 SQVTM and CDR2 ANQGSEA come from the germline V gene. The CDR3 loop is CSVEDLLGSGRGPNIQYF.

The chain has TRBV19 and TRBJ1-1; without DNA, the TCRdb call of TRBD1 cannot be checked. This CDR3 contains 13 residues. The germline CDR1 and CDR2 sequences are LNHDA and SQIVND (reference sequence). The CDR3 loop reads CASSARGRTEAFF.

This chain links TRBV10-3 with TRBJ2-7; no DNA is available, so the TRBD2 call from TCRdb remains unchecked. The germline gives CDR1 ENHRY, CDR2 SYGVKD. The CDR3 has 15 amino acids. The CDR3 sequence is CAISLRTSGTGEQYF.

The genes are TRBV23-1 and TRBJ2-2; TCRdb names TRBD1, which stays unverified in the absence of DNA. TRBV23-1 is an open reading frame whose function is uncertain. This CDR3 is 14 amino acids long. The CDR3 spells CASRGDHHTGELFF.

V and J are TRBV27 and TRBJ2-5; the D call of TRBD2 rests on TCRdb alone, since no DNA is present to check it. Germline assignment: CDR1 MNHEY and CDR2 SMNVEV (reference sequence). The CDR3 contains 15 residues. The CDR3 spells CASSPSFETSETQYF.

The chain carries TRBV9 and TRBJ2-1; TCRdb reports TRBD1, a call that lacks DNA to check it against. The CDR3 has 14 residues. CDR1 and CDR2 from the germline V gene are SGDLS and YYNGEE. Here the CDR3 reads CASTGTGGNNEQFF.